This T cell receptor (beta chain) came from a study of cytomegalovirus exposure and HLA in healthy donors. General study points: Later, TCR association rates were found to vary by HLA locus, highest for DRB1 and lowest for HLA-C.

The study ran its PCR with 60 Vbeta and 13 Jbeta primers. Using immunoSEQ multiplex PCR, the repertoire was profiled, and TCRdb retains in-frame clones only, with some absent. The sample holds roughly 200,000 clones, around 70% seen once. A word on this clone: Its target is not known.

The CDR3 is 13 residues long. Germline V CDR1 and CDR2: GTSNPN, SVGIG (reference sequence). V dropped 1 base and J dropped 7 bases, with 14 bases sitting between them. The TCR comes from a male donor in good health and CMV-seronegative. Source material: PBMCs. V usage is TRBV30 and J usage is TRBJ2-7; D call uncertain. The CDR3 spells CAWSAATGGEQYF. DNA of the CDR3: TGTGCCTGGAGTGCCGCCACGGGTGGAGAGCAGTACTTC.